This T cell receptor beta chain was identified during a study of control samples from healthy donors and cancer patients. The protocol was immunoSEQ multiplex PCR, while the TCRdb copy is restricted to in-frame clones and leaves out a portion. The table lists some 170,000 clones, 94% of them singletons. This clone was detected only once. The source is a man aged 55 to 70 with colorectal cancer. Sequencing was done on a sample of PBMCs.

CDR3 in amino acids: CASTGNTGELFF. The CDR3 DNA sequence: TGTGCCAGTACCGGGAACACCGGGGAGCTGTTTTTT. V usage is TRBV19 and J usage is TRBJ2-2, with unresolved D. The germline V and J ends were trimmed by 7 bases and 1 base, with 4 bases remaining between them. Germline CDR1 LNHDA, CDR2 SQIVND (reference sequence). This CDR3 has 12 amino acids.